This TCR beta chain was retrieved from a study of T-cell reconstitution after alpha-beta-depleted transplantation in children. Broader study findings: One year after transplant, T-cell counts and diversity came mostly from newly produced T cells. Several hundred expanded graft clones reportedly supplied alpha-beta T cells about two months after transplant. Surviving thymic progenitors and recipient T cells were the source of high TCRbeta diversity at day 60 in some patients.

The CDR3 runs 16 residues. J lost 0 bases, V lost 6 bases, and 6 bases had no gene match. A TCRbeta library incorporating unique molecular identifiers was prepared. TCRdb reanalysed the PCR reads using MiXCR and keeps one entry per CDR3 protein. The sample has about 510,000 distinct CDR3 sequences, about an eighth seen once. With respect to this clonotype: No antigen is known for it.

The sample here was PBMCs, mostly from graft donor cells, taken 180 days after TCRalphabeta/CD19-depleted stem cell transplant. This receptor was identified in a female patient between 2 and 15 years old who had a stem cell transplant for aplastic anemia, so the T cells may come from the graft donor. The rearrangement joins TRBV12-3 or TRBV12-4 to TRBJ2-2, with 8 bases lining up with TRBD2. The CDR3 region is CASSPRGLANTGELFF. CDR3 in DNA: TGTGCCAGCAGCCCCCGGGGACTAGCGAACACCGGGGAGCTGTTTTTT.